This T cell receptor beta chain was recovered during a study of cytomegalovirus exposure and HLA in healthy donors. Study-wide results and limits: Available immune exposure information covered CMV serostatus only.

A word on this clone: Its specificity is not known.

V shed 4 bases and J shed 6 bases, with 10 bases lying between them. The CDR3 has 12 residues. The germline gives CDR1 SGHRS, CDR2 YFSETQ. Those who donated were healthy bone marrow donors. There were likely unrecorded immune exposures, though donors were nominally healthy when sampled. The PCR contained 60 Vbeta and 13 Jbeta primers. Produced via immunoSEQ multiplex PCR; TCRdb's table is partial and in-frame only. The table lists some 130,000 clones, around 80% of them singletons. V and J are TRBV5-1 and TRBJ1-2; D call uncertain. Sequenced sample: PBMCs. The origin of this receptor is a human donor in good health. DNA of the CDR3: TGCGCCAGCAGCGAGAACCCTGATGGCTACACCTTC. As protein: CASSENPDGYTF. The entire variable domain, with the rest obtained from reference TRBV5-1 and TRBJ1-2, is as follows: KAGVTQTPRYLIKTRGQQVTLSCSPISGHRSVSWYQQTPGQGLQFLFEYFSETQRNKGNFPGRFSGRQFSNSRSEMNVSTLELGDSALYLCASSENPDGYTFGSGTRLTVV.